The 12 T cell receptor beta chains below come from one sample, sequenced in a study of T-cell memory formation after mild COVID-19 (dated by TCRdb to the early 2020s). The library was built by means of 5' RACE. Sequencing was carried out with an Illumina NovaSeq 6000. In-frame beta chains were kept once TCRdb had trimmed the public reads at Q25 with fastp and called clones with MiXCR. Entries that share a CDR3 protein sequence are merged under the most common genes and DNA. In this sample the table shows approximately 340,000 distinct CDR3 sequences, 15% to 20% of which occur a single time. The top ten constitute approximately 20% of the sample. Material for sequencing was PBMCs or a T cell subset sorted from them (not recorded which). These receptors all stem from a man aged 18-30 years who had mild COVID-19 (a few samples of this study predate the infection). The sample titles of this study are shuffled in the database, so cell type and time point are left out; the donor was told from shared clones.

A remark on this clonotype: Since a much larger clone is just one base distant, this may be a read error. V gene TRBV5-1 combines with J gene TRBJ2-5; possibly TRBD1 or TRBD2 for D (5 bases each). The CDR3 length is 15 residues. Trimming stripped 5 bases from V and 1 base from J, with 15 bases between. CDR1 is SGHRS, CDR2 YFSETQ, per germline. The CDR3 protein is CASSRLSGPQETQYF. The CDR3 DNA reads as TGCGCCAGCAGTCGGCTATCGGGGCCCCAAGAGACCCAGTACTTC.

The chain recombines TRBV20-1 with TRBJ2-1; 9 bases line up with TRBD2. After removal of 8 bases from V and 2 bases from J, the junction contained 7 bases not matched to a gene. CDR1 is DFQATT and CDR2 is SNEGSKA in the germline V gene (reference sequence). The CDR3 runs 14 residues. As DNA, the CDR3 is TGCAGTTTCCAGGAGCGGGGGGCCTACAATGAGCAGTTCTTC. This sequence encodes CSFQERGAYNEQFF.

The chain has TRBV7-2 and TRBJ2-1, with 9 bases fitting TRBD1. The J segment lost 4 bases and the V segment lost 4 bases, leaving 5 bases of the junction unmatched. This CDR3 contains 15 residues. In germline, CDR1 is SGHTA, CDR2 FQGNSA. The CDR3 loop is CASSSQGAPYNEQFF. CDR3 coding DNA: TGTGCCAGCAGCTCACAGGGGGCGCCTTACAATGAGCAGTTCTTC.

This clonotype was seen many times. CDR3 loop: CASSIGWETGELFF. Written as DNA, the CDR3 is TGTGCCAGCAGCATCGGGTGGGAGACCGGGGAGCTGTTTTTT. The rearrangement links TRBV7-2 to TRBJ2-2; tentatively, D is TRBD2 (5 bases). Germline V gives CDR1 SGHTA, CDR2 FQGNSA. The CDR3 covers 14 residues. V lost 5 bases, J lost 5 bases, and 12 bases lay in between.

This chain connects TRBV5-8 to TRBJ2-7, with 9 bases aligning to TRBD1. There are 14 residues in the CDR3. CDR1 is SGHTS, CDR2 YDEGEE, per germline. The V and J ends lost 0 bases and 4 bases, in that order; junction bases with no gene match: 2. CDR3 in amino acids: CASSLVGQGYEQYV. CDR3 in DNA: TGTGCCAGCAGCTTGGTTGGACAGGGGTACGAGCAGTACGTC.

This clonotype was counted between two and nine times. The gene calls are TRBV7-3 and TRBJ2-3; 8 positions match TRBD2. There are 15 residues in the CDR3. V lost 2 bases and J lost 5; bases outside the gene matches: 6. Germline assignment: CDR1 SGHTA and CDR2 FQGTGA. In DNA, the CDR3 is TGTGCCAGCAGCTTATTAGCGGGGATGGTAGATACGCAGTATTTT. It encodes CASSLLAGMVDTQYF. The full variable domain, in which reference TRBV7-3 and TRBJ2-3 provide the parts outside the CDR3, is GAGVSQTPSNKVTEKGKYVELRCDPISGHTALYWYRQSLGQGPEFLIYFQGTGAADDSGLPNDRFFAVRPEGSVSTLKIQRTERGDSAVYLCASSLLAGMVDTQYFGPGTRLTVL.

A few counts support this clonotype. This rearrangement joins TRBV9 to TRBJ2-2; the D is unclear. CDR3 length: 14 amino acids. The V gene's germline CDR1 is SGDLS and CDR2 YYNGEE. The V end was cut by 0 bases, the J end by 3 bases, with 6 bases between. CDR3 sequence reads: CASSVGGDTGELFF. DNA of the CDR3: TGTGCCAGCAGCGTAGGCGGCGACACCGGGGAGCTGTTTTTT.

This clonotype was seen at least ten times. J is TRBJ1-1 and V is TRBV6-5; possible D gene TRBD1, 5 bases. The CDR3 runs to 11 residues. The V gene's germline CDR1 is MNHEY and CDR2 SVGAGI. V lost 6 bases and J 5 bases, leaving 7 bases between the germline ends. The CDR3 DNA reads TGTGCCAGCAGAGGGGAGACTGAAGCTTTCTTT. It encodes CASRGETEAFF.

This clonotype came up a few times. The chain combines TRBV7-9 with TRBJ1-4, with 9 bases fitting TRBD1. The CDR3 totals 14 residues. The V segment lost 5 bases and the J segment 8 bases; nucleotides outside the gene matches: 6. Looked up from germline, CDR1 is SEHNR and CDR2 is FQNEAQ (reference sequence). CDR3: CASSQGQGVEKLFF. The CDR3 DNA reads as TGTGCCAGCAGCCAGGGACAGGGTGTGGAAAAACTGTTTTTT.

A remark on this clonotype: A much larger clone differs from this one at a single base, so this may be a read error. The chain is built from TRBV12-3 or TRBV12-4 and TRBJ2-5; D gene ambiguous. The CDR3 is 14 amino acids. CDR3 residues: CASSFRQPQDTQYF. The CDR3 region has the DNA TGTGCCAGCAGTTTCAGGCAGCCACAAGATACCCAGTACTTC.

This clonotype was found a few times. V is TRBV24-1 and J is TRBJ2-3, with TRBD2 identical over 8 bases. Germline V gene data show CDR1 as KGHDR and CDR2 as SFDVKD. V lost 6 bases, J lost 6 bases, and 4 bases stayed unmatched. CDR3 length: 13 amino acids. The CDR3 nucleotides are TGTGCCACCAGTCCACCGGGGGGGGATACGCAGTATTTT. It translates to CATSPPGGDTQYF.

There are a few counts of this clonotype. The chain links TRBV6-1 to TRBJ2-7; unclear D gene. The CDR3 is made up of 15 amino acids. Germline values: CDR1 MNHNS, CDR2 SASEGT. V dropped 3 bases and J dropped 2 bases, with 14 bases sitting between them. The CDR3 is CASSEAASSAYEQYV. In nucleotides, the CDR3 is TGTGCCAGCAGTGAGGCAGCGTCTAGTGCCTACGAGCAGTACGTC.